A single sample gave rise to the 18 T cell receptor beta chains below, sequenced in a study of blood T cell repertoires in COVID-19. This table comes from immunoSEQ multiplex PCR, and its TCRdb copy is limited to in-frame clones, with some not included. The sample contains about 26,000 clones, 82% of which appear only once. The sequenced sample consisted of peripheral blood. These receptors all come from a human donor in a cohort sampled during active COVID-19.

The CDR3 region is CASRGTGNTEAFF. CDR3 in DNA: TGTGCCAGCCGAGGGACAGGGAACACTGAAGCTTTCTTT. The V call is TRBV28, the J call TRBJ1-1; 8 positions match TRBD1. The CDR3 sequence is 13 residues long. Losses at the gene ends were 8 bases for V and 1 base for J; bases not matched to a gene: 3. The germline V gene has CDR1 MDHEN and CDR2 SYDVKM.

The J gene is TRBJ1-1, the V gene TRBV7-3, with 11 bases lining up with TRBD1. CDR1 is SGHTA and CDR2 is FQGTGA in the germline V gene. The junction had 4 bases not matched to a gene; V was cut back by 4 bases and J by 6 bases. The CDR3 is 14 amino acids. The CDR3 loop reads CASSSDRGPAEAFF. CDR3 DNA: TGTGCCAGCAGCTCGGACAGGGGGCCGGCTGAAGCTTTCTTT.

V is TRBV6-5 and J is TRBJ1-6; D is possibly TRBD1 (6 bases). The CDR3 contains 15 residues. The germline CDR1 and CDR2 sequences are MNHEY and SVGAGI. Trimming pared 5 bases from V and 9 bases from J, leaving 17 bases between. The CDR3 DNA sequence: TGTGCCAGCAGTCAAAAATCCCAGGGGACTTCACCCCTCCACTTT. It specifies CASSQKSQGTSPLHF.

The chain carries TRBV9 and TRBJ1-3; 7 bases are shared with TRBD1. V shed 4 bases and J 0 bases; nucleotides not matched to a gene: 16. CDR3 length: 19 residues. Germline assignment: CDR1 SGDLS and CDR2 YYNGEE. CDR3 coding DNA: TGTGCCAGCAGCCCACTAAGAGGGGACAGTAGAATCTCTGGAAACACCATATATTTT. This sequence encodes CASSPLRGDSRISGNTIYF.

The J gene is TRBJ2-7, the V gene TRBV21-1; the D call TRBD1 from the table was never checked on the DNA. TRBV21-1 is deemed a pseudogene. This CDR3 comprises 15 residues. This CDR3 is CASSNGQCLTYEQYF. Here the CDR3 DNA reads TGTGCCAGCAGCAACGGACAGTGCTTAACCTACGAGCAGTACTTC.

The chain is built from TRBV27 and TRBJ1-6; D unresolved. Germline lookup yields CDR1 MNHEY and CDR2 SMNVEV (reference sequence). The CDR3 has 15 residues. V lost 5 bases and J lost 4, with 12 bases in between. The CDR3 DNA follows: TGTGCCAGCAGTCCCCGGCGGTCGTATAATTCACCCCTCCACTTT. Translating gives CASSPRRSYNSPLHF.

This rearrangement joins TRBV6-5 to TRBJ1-1; 7 bases agree with TRBD1. Germline V CDR1 and CDR2: MNHEY, SVGAGI. The junction had 9 bases not matched to a gene; V was cut back by 3 bases and J by 5 bases. CDR3 length: 15 residues. This CDR3 reads CASSYVPTGNTEAFF. CDR3 bases: TGTGCCAGCAGTTATGTCCCGACAGGGAATACTGAAGCTTTCTTT.

The rearrangement joins TRBV3-1 (or the pseudogene TRBV3-2) to TRBJ1-1; D is undetermined. V lost 4 bases and J 4 bases, leaving 13 bases between the germline ends. Looked up from germline, CDR1 is LGHDT and CDR2 is YNNKEL (reference sequence). The CDR3 consists of 14 residues. CDR3 protein: CASSPLGGGTEAFF. In DNA, the CDR3 is TGTGCCAGCAGCCCCCTGGGAGGAGGCACTGAAGCTTTCTTT.

V gene TRBV10-2 combines with J gene TRBJ1-1; D is perhaps TRBD1 (6 bases). Germline assignment: CDR1 WSHSY and CDR2 SAAADI. The CDR3 contains 18 residues. V gave up 6 bases and J gave up 4 bases, with 27 bases separating them. DNA of the CDR3: TGCGCCAGCAGGGGGAAACCGGGACAATCCCTAAAAGGCACTGAAGCTTTCTTT. It codes for CASRGKPGQSLKGTEAFF.

Only a few counts were recorded for this clone. Other DNA sequences within the sample encode an identical CDR3. This chain connects TRBV27 to TRBJ1-2; D might be TRBD1 (6 bases). This CDR3 has 15 residues. Between the trimmed V and J ends, which lost 2 bases and 0 bases, there was a span of 10 bases. Germline loops: CDR1 MNHEY, CDR2 SMNVEV (reference sequence). The DNA for the CDR3 is TGTGCCAGCAGTTTAGGGACACCTACTAACTATGGCTACACCTTC. Translated, it gives CASSLGTPTNYGYTF.

The chain employs TRBV5-1 and TRBJ2-7; TRBD1 aligns across 8 bases. The CDR3 is 17 amino acids. Germline V gives CDR1 SGHRS, CDR2 YFSETQ. J was trimmed by 3 bases and V by 0 bases; bases with no gene match: 11. CDR3 protein: CASSLGLQGVKGYEQYF. In DNA, the CDR3 is TGCGCCAGCAGCTTGGGCCTACAGGGGGTTAAGGGCTACGAGCAGTACTTC.

This chain joins TRBV14 and TRBJ1-1; weak D call: TRBD1 (5 bases). The V end lost 4 bases, the J end lost 0 bases, and 15 bases lay between the germline ends. This CDR3 comprises 16 residues. Germline CDR1 SGHDN, CDR2 FVKESK. CDR3 nucleotide sequence: TGTGCCAGCAGCCGATCGACAGAACATCTGAACACTGAAGCTTTCTTT. Translating it yields CASSRSTEHLNTEAFF.

This clone is judged medium-sized. The CDR3 nucleotides read TGTGCCAGCAGGGACACGACAGGGGCACATCAGCCCCAGCATTTT. It yields the protein CASRDTTGAHQPQHF. The chain has TRBV2 and TRBJ1-5; 8 bases map to TRBD1. The J segment lost 5 bases and the V segment lost 6 bases, leaving 9 bases of the junction unmatched. This CDR3 spans 15 amino acids. Germline V gene sequence: CDR1 SNHLY, CDR2 FYNNEI. The full variable domain, its missing parts supplied by reference TRBV2 and TRBJ1-5, is EPEVTQTPSHQVTQMGQEVILRCVPISNHLYFYWYRQILGQKVEFLVSFYNNEISEKSEIFDDQFSVERPDGSNFTLKIRSTKLEDSAMYFCASRDTTGAHQPQHFGDGTRLSIL.

By sample fraction, this clone is medium-sized. The V call is TRBV27, the J call TRBJ2-1; TRBD2 is a possible D gene (6 bases). The length of the CDR3 is 14 residues. Trimming removed 4 bases from V and 3 bases from J, with 10 bases in between. The germline CDR1 and CDR2 sequences are MNHEY and SMNVEV (reference sequence). CDR3 nucleotides: TGTGCCAGCAGTTCCCGGGACTTCTACAATGAGCAGTTCTTC. Translation gives CASSSRDFYNEQFF.

This rearrangement joins TRBV4-1 to TRBJ2-2; 7 nucleotides agree with TRBD1. The germline V gene encodes CDR1 MGHRA and CDR2 YSYEKL. The CDR3 extends over 17 amino acids. V lost 4 bases, J lost 3 bases, and 11 bases stayed unmatched. The CDR3 region has the DNA TGCGCCAGCAGCCCAACCCAAGGGACAGAACACACCGGGGAGCTGTTTTTT. Protein: CASSPTQGTEHTGELFF.

The DNA for the CDR3 is TGTGCCAGCAGAGTGGGAGGGCGAGACATTCAGTACTTC. It encodes CASRVGGRDIQYF. The chain is built from TRBV7-2 and TRBJ2-4; 7 bases fit TRBD2. CDR1 SGHTA and CDR2 FQGNSA come from the germline V gene. The CDR3 is 13 amino acids. The V and J ends lost 6 bases and 8 bases, in that order; junction bases with no gene match: 7.

The J gene is TRBJ2-7, the V gene TRBV19; D might be TRBD1 (6 bases). Trimming pared 4 bases from V and 4 bases from J, leaving 11 bases between. CDR3 length equals 13 residues. CDR1 LNHDA and CDR2 SQIVND come from the germline V gene (reference sequence). DNA for the CDR3: TGTGCCAGTAGTACCTACAGGGAGTACGAGCAGTACTTC. Translation gives CASSTYREYEQYF.

J is TRBJ2-1 and V is TRBV29-1; 9 bases are a match to TRBD2. The junction had 2 bases not matched to a gene; V was cut back by 4 bases and J by 4 bases. The germline V gene encodes CDR1 SQVTM and CDR2 ANQGSEA. This CDR3 has 13 amino acids. CDR3 nucleotides: TGCAGCGTTGGACTAGCGGCTTACAATGAGCAGTTCTTC. Its translation is CSVGLAAYNEQFF.